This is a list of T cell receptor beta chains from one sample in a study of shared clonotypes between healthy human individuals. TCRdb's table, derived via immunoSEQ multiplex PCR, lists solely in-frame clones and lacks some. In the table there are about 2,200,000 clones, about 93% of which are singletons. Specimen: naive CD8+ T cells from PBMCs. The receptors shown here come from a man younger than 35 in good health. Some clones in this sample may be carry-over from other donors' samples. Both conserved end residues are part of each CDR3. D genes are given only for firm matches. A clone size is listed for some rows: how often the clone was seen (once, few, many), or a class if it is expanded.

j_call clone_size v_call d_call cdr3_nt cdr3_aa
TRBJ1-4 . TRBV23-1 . TGCGCCAGCACCGCAGGCGGTGAAAAACTGTTTTTT CASTAGGEKLFF
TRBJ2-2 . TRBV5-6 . TGTGCCAGCAGCTTGATTGCCAGCCCCACCGGGGAGCTGTTTTTT CASSLIASPTGELFF
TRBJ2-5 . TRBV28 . TGTGCCAGCCGCAACGAGGGGGGTGCGTACCAAGAGACCCAGTACTTC CASRNEGGAYQETQYF
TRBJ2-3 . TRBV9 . TGTGCCAGCAGCGTAGTGGGGGGGCGGAGCACAGATACGCAGTATTTT CASSVVGGRSTDTQYF
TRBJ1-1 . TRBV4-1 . TGCGCCAGCAGCCATATAACAGGGCTCCCTTTCTTT CASSHITGLPFF
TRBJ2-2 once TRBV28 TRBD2 TGTGCCAGCAGTTTAAGGGTGGTAGCGGGCACCGGGGAGCTGTTTTTT CASSLRVVAGTGELFF
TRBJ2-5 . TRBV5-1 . TGCGCCAGCAGCAGCAGGGATGAGACCCAGTACTTC CASSSRDETQYF
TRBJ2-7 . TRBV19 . TGTGCCAGTAGTTTCTTCCCATCCTACGAGCAGTACTTC CASSFFPSYEQYF
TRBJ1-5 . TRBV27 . TGTGCCAGCAGTTCGAGGACGGAACTGGGCCCCCTTCAGCCCCAGCATTTT CASSSRTELGPLQPQHF
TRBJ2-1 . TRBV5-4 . TGTGCCAGCAGCTTGGGGGGGGAGAGGGTCGATGAGCAGTTCTTC CASSLGGERVDEQFF
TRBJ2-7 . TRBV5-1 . TGCGCCAGCAGCTTCTCCCTTACCTACGAGCAGTACTTC CASSFSLTYEQYF
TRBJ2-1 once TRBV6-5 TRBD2 TGTGCCAGCAAAGGCGGGAGTGGGAATGAGCAGTTCTTC CASKGGSGNEQFF
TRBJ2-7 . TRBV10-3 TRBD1 TGTGCCACTTCGACAGGGGCCCCCTACGAGCAGTACTTC CATSTGAPYEQYF
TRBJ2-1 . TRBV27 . TGTGCCAGCAGTCCCGTGGGCAGCTCCTACAATGAGCAGTTCTTC CASSPVGSSYNEQFF
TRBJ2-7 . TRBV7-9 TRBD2 TGTGCCAGCAGCTTAGAAGGAGCGGGAATACTCTACGAGCAGTACTTC CASSLEGAGILYEQYF
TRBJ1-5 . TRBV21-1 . TGTGCCAGCAGCAAAGCTGGGGACAGGAGAAGCAATCAGCCCCAGCATTTT CASSKAGDRRSNQPQHF
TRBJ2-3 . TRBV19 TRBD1 TGTGCCAGTAGTGGGACCGACAGGGTGATTATCACAGATACGCAGTATTTT CASSGTDRVIITDTQYF
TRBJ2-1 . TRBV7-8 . TGTGCCAGCAGCTTAGTAGGGCAAAATGAGCAGTTCTTC CASSLVGQNEQFF
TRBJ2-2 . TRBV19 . TGTGCCAGTAGGTGGAAGAACACCGGGGAGCTGTTTTTT CASRWKNTGELFF
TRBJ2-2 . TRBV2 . TGTGCCAGCGCTGTTGGAAATCCCTCGGGTGGGGAGCTGTTTTTT CASAVGNPSGGELFF
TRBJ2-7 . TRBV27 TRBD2 TGTGCCAGCAGTTTATCGCGGGGGGCTGCCTACGAGCAGTACTTC CASSLSRGAAYEQYF
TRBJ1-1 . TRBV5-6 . TGTGCCAGCAGCTTGGGTCTCACTGAAGCTTTCTTT CASSLGLTEAFF
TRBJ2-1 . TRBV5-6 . TGTGCCAGCAGCTCTGAACAGTACAATGAGCAGTTCTTC CASSSEQYNEQFF
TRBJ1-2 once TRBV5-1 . TGCGCCAGCAGCTTGGCCTTGGGGGTAAACTATGGCTACACCTTC CASSLALGVNYGYTF
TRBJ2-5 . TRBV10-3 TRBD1 TGTGCCATCAGTCCTGGACAGGGGGTACGGGAGACCCAGTACTTC CAISPGQGVRETQYF
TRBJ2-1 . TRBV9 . TGTGCCAGCAGCGTAGAAGGGGCAGATGAGCAGTTCTTC CASSVEGADEQFF